The 21 T cell receptor beta chains below were found in one sample sequenced in a study of blood T cell repertoires in COVID-19. The repertoire was sequenced with immunoSEQ multiplex PCR; TCRdb's copy has only in-frame clones and lacks some. This repertoire shows under 350,000 clones, 90% found once; its top ten account for around 2.5%. Source material: PBMCs or T cells enriched from blood (not recorded which). These receptors came from a man in his sixties who had recovered from COVID-19.

The genes are TRBV28 and TRBJ1-4; the D gene is possibly TRBD1 (5 bases). The CDR3 covers 14 residues. CDR1 is MDHEN and CDR2 is SYDVKM in the germline V gene. Trimming shortened V by 7 bases and J by 5 bases, and 14 bases separated the two germline ends. CDR3 DNA: TGTGCCAGCACCCACCTCCAGGGAAATGAAAAACTGTTTTTT. Its translation: CASTHLQGNEKLFF.

This sequence joins TRBV11-2 and TRBJ2-7; TRBD2 might be the D (7 bases). Trimming cost V 4 bases and J 3 bases, with 19 bases left between them. CDR3 length equals 16 residues. From germline, CDR1 is SGHAT and CDR2 FQNNGV. The CDR3 DNA is TGTGCCAGCAGCTCGGGTAAGGGGGAGGGCAGCTACGAGCAGTACTTC. Its translation is CASSSGKGEGSYEQYF.

The chain employs TRBV9 and TRBJ1-1, with D possibly being TRBD1 (6 bases). There are 15 residues in the CDR3. The V gene lost 4 bases and the J gene lost 0 bases, with 13 bases spanning the gap. Per germline, CDR1 SGDLS and CDR2 YYNGEE. CDR3 protein: CASSTWTDMNTEAFF. The CDR3 DNA follows: TGTGCCAGCAGCACCTGGACAGACATGAACACTGAAGCTTTCTTT.

The CDR3 DNA reads TGTGCCAGCAGTGAAAGTGGGGGACTAGACATTAATGAGCAGTTCTTC. Translating gives CASSESGGLDINEQFF. The V and J genes are TRBV2 and TRBJ2-1; TRBD2 matches 8 bases. The CDR3 consists of 16 residues. V lost 2 bases to trimming and J lost 7 bases; unmatched junction nucleotides: 10. Germline V lookup: CDR1 SNHLY, CDR2 FYNNEI.

The chain uses TRBV30 and TRBJ2-1; 10 nucleotides match TRBD1. Trimming cost V 0 bases and J 7 bases; bases outside gene matches: 15. The CDR3 is 18 residues long. Germline loops: CDR1 GTSNPN, CDR2 SVGIG (reference sequence). CDR3 bases: TGTGCCTGGAGTGTAACATTTAGAGGGACAGGGGTACCGAATGAGCAGTTCTTC. This codes for CAWSVTFRGTGVPNEQFF.

A single count supports this clone. V and J are TRBV2 and TRBJ2-3; D gene ambiguous. The V end was cut by 5 bases, the J end by 0 bases, with 9 bases between. In germline, CDR1 is SNHLY, CDR2 FYNNEI. The CDR3 is 14 amino acids. This chain's CDR3 is CASSPLLSTDTQYF. The CDR3 region has the DNA TGTGCCAGCAGTCCACTACTTAGCACAGATACGCAGTATTTT.

This clone was found once. The J gene is TRBJ1-6, the V gene TRBV9; the match to TRBD1 covers 9 bases. From germline, CDR1 is SGDLS and CDR2 YYNGEE. The CDR3 sequence is 15 residues long. The ends lost 3 bases at V and 7 bases at J; junction bases unmatched: 5. As DNA, the CDR3 is TGTGCCAGCAGCGAGACTGGGACAGGGAATTCACCCCTCCACTTT. Protein product: CASSETGTGNSPLHF. The full variable domain, with the rest looked up from reference TRBV9 and TRBJ1-6, is DSGVTQTPKHLITATGQRVTLRCSPRSGDLSVYWYQQSLDQGLQFLIQYYNGEERAKGNILERFSAQQFPDLHSELNLSSLELGDSALYFCASSETGTGNSPLHFGNGTRLTVT.

This chain joins TRBV27 and TRBJ2-1; TRBD1 matches 9 bases. This CDR3 has 21 amino acids. V shed 4 bases and J 4 bases; nucleotides not matched to a gene: 23. Germline CDR1 and CDR2: MNHEY and SMNVEV (reference sequence). The CDR3 sequence is CASSSQGQGWPFSRGYNEQFF. CDR3 in DNA: TGTGCCAGCAGTTCCCAAGGACAGGGGTGGCCGTTTTCCCGCGGGTACAATGAGCAGTTCTTC.

The chain recombines TRBV21-1 with TRBJ2-2; the tabulated D call, TRBD2, remains unverified against the DNA. TRBV21-1 is marked as a pseudogene. The CDR3 is 17 residues long. CDR3 nucleotide sequence: TGTGCCAGCAGCAAACTCCCGAGCGGGGGAGGCACCGGGGAGCTGTTTTTT. It is translated as CASSKLPSGGGTGELFF.

The chain joins TRBV19 to TRBJ2-1, with D possibly being TRBD1 (5 bases). Per the germline V gene, CDR1 is LNHDA and CDR2 is SQIVND (reference sequence). The CDR3 is 15 amino acids. With 3 bases removed from V and 4 bases from J, the gap between germline ends came to 13 bases. The CDR3 DNA sequence: TGTGCCAGTAGTATCAACAGGAAAAAATACAATGAGCAGTTCTTC. Residues: CASSINRKKYNEQFF.

The chain uses TRBV2 and TRBJ1-2, with 7 nucleotides matching TRBD1. With V trimmed by 5 bases and J by 2 bases, 2 bases remained unmatched. CDR1 is SNHLY and CDR2 is FYNNEI in the germline V gene. CDR3 size: 13 residues. The CDR3 loop is CASSTQGNYGYTF. Written as DNA, the CDR3 is TGTGCCAGCAGTACACAGGGGAACTATGGCTACACCTTC.

V is TRBV4-1 and J is TRBJ2-3; D is possibly TRBD2 (5 bases). Germline V gene sequence: CDR1 MGHRA, CDR2 YSYEKL. V lost 0 bases and J lost 1, with 5 bases in between. CDR3 size: 14 residues. The chain's CDR3 is CASSQERGTDTQYF. CDR3 nucleotide sequence: TGCGCCAGCAGCCAAGAGCGGGGCACAGATACGCAGTATTTT.

CDR3 in DNA: TGTGCCAGTAGACGAACAGGGGGGGTGGGCAATCAGCCCCAGCATTTT. Encoded protein: CASRRTGGVGNQPQHF. The chain joins TRBV19 to TRBJ1-5; 8 nucleotides match TRBD1. There are 16 residues in the CDR3. Germline V lookup: CDR1 LNHDA, CDR2 SQIVND (reference sequence). Trimming at V came to 6 bases and at J to 2 bases, leaving 9 bases not matched to a gene.

The V and J genes are TRBV4-2 and TRBJ2-1; D possibly corresponds to TRBD1 (6 bases). Trimming cost V 4 bases and J 8 bases, with 12 bases left between them. The CDR3 has 13 amino acids. Germline V lookup: CDR1 LGHNA, CDR2 YNFKEQ. CDR3 residues: CASSPLTGDEQFF. The CDR3 DNA reads as TGTGCCAGCAGCCCCCTGACAGGCGATGAGCAGTTCTTC.

The chain employs TRBV11-2 and TRBJ1-3; D is perhaps TRBD1 (5 bases). CDR1 SGHAT and CDR2 FQNNGV come from the germline V gene. V was cut by 7 bases and J by 5 bases, with 24 bases left in between. The CDR3 runs to 17 residues. CDR3 bases: TGTGCCAGCAACCCGGCTTCAGGGCCCCTAGGGAGAAACACCATATATTTT. Protein: CASNPASGPLGRNTIYF.

The chain uses TRBV18 and TRBJ1-2; TRBD1 matches at 7 bases. Germline CDR1 and CDR2: KGHSH and LQKENI. The CDR3 extends over 15 amino acids. V lost 3 bases to trimming and J lost 0 bases; unmatched junction nucleotides: 4. The CDR3 nucleotides are TGTGCCAGCTCACCTTCAGGGACAGCTAACTATGGCTACACCTTC. Encoded protein: CASSPSGTANYGYTF.

The rearrangement uses TRBV2 and TRBJ1-6; TRBD1 matches at 8 bases. CDR1 and CDR2 (germline): SNHLY, FYNNEI. The junction had 6 bases not matched to a gene; V was cut back by 7 bases and J by 4 bases. The CDR3 has 15 residues. The chain's CDR3 is CASTRTGTYNSPLHF. Written as DNA, the CDR3 is TGTGCCAGCACGAGGACAGGGACTTATAATTCACCCCTCCACTTT.

This chain links TRBV7-9 with TRBJ1-6; D uncertain. Trimming removed 1 base from V and 12 bases from J, with 13 bases in between. This CDR3 region has 14 residues. Germline lookup yields CDR1 SEHNR and CDR2 FQNEAQ (reference sequence). The CDR3 nucleotides read TGTGCCAGCAGCTTAGACTCCTCGGGAAGACCCCTCCACTTT. As protein: CASSLDSSGRPLHF.

This clone showed up just once. V usage is TRBV7-3 and J usage is TRBJ2-7; 7 bases map to TRBD2. V shed 8 bases, J shed 6 bases, and the junction held 4 bases outside the gene matches. This CDR3 contains 11 residues. Germline CDR1 is SGHTA and CDR2 is FQGTGA. The CDR3 here is CASLGEGEQYF. As DNA, the CDR3 is TGTGCCAGCTTAGGGGAGGGCGAGCAGTACTTC.

The V gene is TRBV5-1, the J gene TRBJ1-5; no clear D gene. The CDR3 spans 15 residues. Trimming removed 0 bases at V and 1 base at J, with 8 bases between. Looked up from germline, CDR1 is SGHRS and CDR2 is YFSETQ. The CDR3 reads CASSLVGESNQPQHF. CDR3 in DNA: TGCGCCAGCAGCTTGGTCGGGGAGAGCAATCAGCCCCAGCATTTT.

V is TRBV6-2 or TRBV6-3 and J is TRBJ2-3; 11 bases map to TRBD2. CDR3 length: 14 residues. V was pared by 5 bases and J by 9 bases, with 7 bases of the junction left unmatched. The V gene's germline CDR1 is MNHEY and CDR2 SVGEGT. CDR3 nucleotides: TGTGCCAGCAGTGCCCTAGCGGGAGGCGCAACGCAGTATTTT. It yields the protein CASSALAGGATQYF.